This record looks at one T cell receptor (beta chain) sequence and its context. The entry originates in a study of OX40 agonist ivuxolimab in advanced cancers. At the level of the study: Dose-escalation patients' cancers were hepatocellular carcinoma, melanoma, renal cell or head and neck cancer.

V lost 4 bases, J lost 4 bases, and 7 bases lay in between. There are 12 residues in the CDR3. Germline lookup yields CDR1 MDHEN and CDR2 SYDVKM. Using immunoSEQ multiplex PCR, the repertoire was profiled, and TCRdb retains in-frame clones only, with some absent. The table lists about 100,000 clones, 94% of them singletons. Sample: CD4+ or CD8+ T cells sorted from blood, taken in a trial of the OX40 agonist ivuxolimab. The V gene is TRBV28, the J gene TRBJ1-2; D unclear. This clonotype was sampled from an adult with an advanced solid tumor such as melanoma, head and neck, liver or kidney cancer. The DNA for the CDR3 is TGTGCCAGCAGTTCTCGGTTCTATGGCTACACCTTC. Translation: CASSSRFYGYTF.